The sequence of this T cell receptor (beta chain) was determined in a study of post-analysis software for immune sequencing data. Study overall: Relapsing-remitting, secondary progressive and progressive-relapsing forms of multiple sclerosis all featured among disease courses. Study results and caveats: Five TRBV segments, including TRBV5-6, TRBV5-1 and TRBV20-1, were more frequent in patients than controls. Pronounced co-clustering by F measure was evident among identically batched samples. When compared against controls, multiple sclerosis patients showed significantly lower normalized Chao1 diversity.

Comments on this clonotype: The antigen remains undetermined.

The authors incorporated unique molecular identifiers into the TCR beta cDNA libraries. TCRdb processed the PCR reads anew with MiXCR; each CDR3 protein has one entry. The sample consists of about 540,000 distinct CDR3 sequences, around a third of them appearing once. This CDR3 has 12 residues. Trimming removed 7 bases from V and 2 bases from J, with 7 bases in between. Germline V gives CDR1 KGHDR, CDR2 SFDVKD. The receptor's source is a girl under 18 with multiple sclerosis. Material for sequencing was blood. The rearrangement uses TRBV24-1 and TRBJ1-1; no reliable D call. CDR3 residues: CATSQHNTEAFF. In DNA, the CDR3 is TGTGCCACCAGCCAGCACAACACTGAAGCTTTCTTT.